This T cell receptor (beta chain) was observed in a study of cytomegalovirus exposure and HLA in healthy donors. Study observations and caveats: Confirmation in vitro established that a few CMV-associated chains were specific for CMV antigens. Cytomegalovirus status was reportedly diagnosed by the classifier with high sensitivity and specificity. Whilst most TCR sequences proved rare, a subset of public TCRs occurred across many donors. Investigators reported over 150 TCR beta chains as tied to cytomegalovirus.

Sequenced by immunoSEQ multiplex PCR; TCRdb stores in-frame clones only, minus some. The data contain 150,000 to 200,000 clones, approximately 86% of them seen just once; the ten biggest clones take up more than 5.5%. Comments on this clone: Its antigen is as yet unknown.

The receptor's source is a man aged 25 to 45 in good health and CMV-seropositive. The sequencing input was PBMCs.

The chain's CDR3 is CASSSLTGAAYNEQFF. DNA for the CDR3: TGTGCCAGCAGCTCCCTGACAGGGGCTGCCTACAATGAGCAGTTCTTC. The chain uses TRBV7-3 and TRBJ2-1; 8 bases are shared with TRBD1. Germline V gene data show CDR1 as SGHTA and CDR2 as FQGTGA. The CDR3 loop spans 16 amino acids. V dropped 4 bases and J dropped 2; count of bases not matched to a gene: 7.